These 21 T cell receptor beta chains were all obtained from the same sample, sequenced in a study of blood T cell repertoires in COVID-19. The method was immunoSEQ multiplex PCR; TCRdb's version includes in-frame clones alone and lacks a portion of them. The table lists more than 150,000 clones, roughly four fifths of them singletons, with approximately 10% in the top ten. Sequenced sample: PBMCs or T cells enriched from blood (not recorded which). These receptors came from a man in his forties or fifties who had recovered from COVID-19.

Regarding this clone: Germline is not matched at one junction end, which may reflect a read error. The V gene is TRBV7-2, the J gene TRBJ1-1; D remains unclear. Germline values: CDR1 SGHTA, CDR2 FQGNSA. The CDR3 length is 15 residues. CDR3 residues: CASSLALGLGLEDFF. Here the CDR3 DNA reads TGTGCCAGCAGCTTAGCGCTAGGACTGGGATTAGAAGATTTCTTT.

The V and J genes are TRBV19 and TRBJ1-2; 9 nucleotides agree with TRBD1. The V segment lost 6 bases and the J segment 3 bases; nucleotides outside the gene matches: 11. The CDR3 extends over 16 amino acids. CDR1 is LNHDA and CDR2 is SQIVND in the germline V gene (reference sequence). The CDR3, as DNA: TGTGCCAGTAGCGAAACCGGGACAGGGCCTCACTATGGCTACACCTTC. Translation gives CASSETGTGPHYGYTF.

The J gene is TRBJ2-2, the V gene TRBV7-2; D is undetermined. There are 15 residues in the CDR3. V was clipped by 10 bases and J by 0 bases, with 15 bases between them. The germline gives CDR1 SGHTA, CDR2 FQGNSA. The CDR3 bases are TGTGCCACCCACCGGCGGAACGCGAACACCGGGGAGCTGTTTTTT. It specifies CATHRRNANTGELFF.

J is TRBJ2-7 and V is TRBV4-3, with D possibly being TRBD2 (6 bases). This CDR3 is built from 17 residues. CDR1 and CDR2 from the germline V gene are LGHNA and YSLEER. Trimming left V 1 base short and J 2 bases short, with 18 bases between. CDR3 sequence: CASSQGLLAPTPYEQYF. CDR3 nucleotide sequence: TGCGCCAGCAGCCAAGGTCTCCTAGCGCCAACTCCCTACGAGCAGTACTTC.

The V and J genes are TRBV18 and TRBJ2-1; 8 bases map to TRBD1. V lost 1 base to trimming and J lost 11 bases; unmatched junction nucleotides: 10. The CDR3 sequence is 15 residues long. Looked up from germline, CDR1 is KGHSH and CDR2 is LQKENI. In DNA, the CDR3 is TGTGCCAGCTCACCACAGGAGACAGGGGACCTTCAGCAGTTCTTC. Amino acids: CASSPQETGDLQQFF.

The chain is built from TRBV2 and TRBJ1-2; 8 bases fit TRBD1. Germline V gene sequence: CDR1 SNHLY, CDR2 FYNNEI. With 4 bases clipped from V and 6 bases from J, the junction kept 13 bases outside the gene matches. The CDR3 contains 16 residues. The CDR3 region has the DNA TGTGCCAGCAGTGGCCCCGCTGGACAGGGAGGGAATGGCTACACCTTC. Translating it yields CASSGPAGQGGNGYTF.

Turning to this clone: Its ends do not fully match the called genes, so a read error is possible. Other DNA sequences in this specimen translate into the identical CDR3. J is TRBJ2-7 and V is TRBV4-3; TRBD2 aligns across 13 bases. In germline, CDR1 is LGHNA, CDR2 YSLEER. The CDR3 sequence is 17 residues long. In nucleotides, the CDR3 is TGCGCCAGCAGCCAAGGCGTCGGGACTAGCGGGACCTATGAGCAGTACTTC. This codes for CASSQGVGTSGTYEQYF.

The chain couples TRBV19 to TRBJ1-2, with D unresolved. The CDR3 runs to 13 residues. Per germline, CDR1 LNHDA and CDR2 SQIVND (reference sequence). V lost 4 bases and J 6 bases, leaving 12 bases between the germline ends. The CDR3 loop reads CASSSRSVDGYTF. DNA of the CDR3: TGTGCCAGTAGTAGCCGCAGCGTAGATGGCTACACCTTC.

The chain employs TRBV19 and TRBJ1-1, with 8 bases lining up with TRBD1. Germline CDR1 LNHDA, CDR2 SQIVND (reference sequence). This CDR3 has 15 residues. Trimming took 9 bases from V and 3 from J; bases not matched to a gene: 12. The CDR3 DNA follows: TGTGCCAGCCAGGGGGCCTTTACCTCGGACACTGAAGCTTTCTTT. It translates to CASQGAFTSDTEAFF.

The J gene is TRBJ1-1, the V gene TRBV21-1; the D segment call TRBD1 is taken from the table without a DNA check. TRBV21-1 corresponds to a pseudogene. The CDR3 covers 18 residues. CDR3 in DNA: TGTGCCAGCAGCCCACGGGACAGGGGGCCGGAAAAAGGCGCTGAAGCTTTCTTT. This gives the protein CASSPRDRGPEKGAEAFF.

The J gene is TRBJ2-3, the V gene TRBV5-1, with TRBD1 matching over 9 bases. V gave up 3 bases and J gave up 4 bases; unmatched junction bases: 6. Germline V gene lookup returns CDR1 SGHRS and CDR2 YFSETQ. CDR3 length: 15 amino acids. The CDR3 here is CASSYGQGLSDTQYF. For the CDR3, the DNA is TGCGCCAGCAGCTATGGACAGGGGCTATCAGATACGCAGTATTTT.

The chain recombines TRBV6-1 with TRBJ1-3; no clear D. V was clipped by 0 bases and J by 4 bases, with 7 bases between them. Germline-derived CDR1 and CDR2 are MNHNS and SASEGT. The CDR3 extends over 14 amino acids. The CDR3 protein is CASSEAHSGNTIYF. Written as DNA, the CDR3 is TGTGCCAGCAGTGAAGCGCACAGCGGAAACACCATATATTTT.

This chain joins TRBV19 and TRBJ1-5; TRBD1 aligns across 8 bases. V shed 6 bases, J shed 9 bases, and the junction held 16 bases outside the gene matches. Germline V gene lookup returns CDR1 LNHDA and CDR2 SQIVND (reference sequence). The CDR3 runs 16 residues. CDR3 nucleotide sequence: TGTGCCAGTAGACACCGTCCCGACAGGGGATGGCTGCCCCAGCATTTT. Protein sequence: CASRHRPDRGWLPQHF.

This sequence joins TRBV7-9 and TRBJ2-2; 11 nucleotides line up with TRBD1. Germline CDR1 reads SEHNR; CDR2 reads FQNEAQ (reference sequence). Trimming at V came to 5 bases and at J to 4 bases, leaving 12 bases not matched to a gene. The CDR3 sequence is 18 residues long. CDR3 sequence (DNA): TGTGCCAGCAGCCCGCCCAGACCGGGACAGGGGGGCACCGGGGAGCTGTTTTTT. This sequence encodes CASSPPRPGQGGTGELFF.

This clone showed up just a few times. The CDR3 loop reads CASSQETGLNTEAFF. CDR3 DNA sequence: TGCGCCAGCAGCCAAGAGACAGGACTTAACACTGAAGCTTTCTTT. The chain has TRBV4-1 and TRBJ1-1; weak D call: TRBD1 (6 bases). Trimming removed 0 bases at V and 2 bases at J, with 10 bases between. The CDR3 has 15 residues. Germline V lookup: CDR1 MGHRA, CDR2 YSYEKL.

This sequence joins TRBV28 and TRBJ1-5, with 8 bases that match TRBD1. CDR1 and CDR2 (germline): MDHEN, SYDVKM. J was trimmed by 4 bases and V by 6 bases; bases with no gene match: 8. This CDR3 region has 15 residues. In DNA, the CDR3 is TGTGCCAGCAGGAGTTGGACAGGGAGAAATCAGCCCCAGCATTTT. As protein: CASRSWTGRNQPQHF. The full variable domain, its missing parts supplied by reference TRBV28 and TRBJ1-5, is DVKVTQSSRYLVKRTGEKVFLECVQDMDHENMFWYRQDPGLGLRLIYFSYDVKMKEKGDIPEGYSVSREKKERFSLILESASTNQTSMYLCASRSWTGRNQPQHFGDGTRLSIL.

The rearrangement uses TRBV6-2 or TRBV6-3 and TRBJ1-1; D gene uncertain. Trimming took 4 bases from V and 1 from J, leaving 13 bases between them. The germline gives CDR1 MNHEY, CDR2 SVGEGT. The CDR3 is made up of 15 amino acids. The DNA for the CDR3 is TGTGCCAGCAGTTCCCGCGGGTCTTCGAACACTGAAGCTTTCTTT. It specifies CASSSRGSSNTEAFF.

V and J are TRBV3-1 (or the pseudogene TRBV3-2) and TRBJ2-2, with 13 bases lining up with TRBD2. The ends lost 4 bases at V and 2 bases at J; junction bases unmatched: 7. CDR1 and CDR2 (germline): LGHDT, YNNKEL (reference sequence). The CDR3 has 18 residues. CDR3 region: CASSRLLAGGPNTGELFF. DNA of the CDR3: TGTGCCAGCAGCCGCTTACTAGCGGGAGGGCCCAACACCGGGGAGCTGTTTTTT.

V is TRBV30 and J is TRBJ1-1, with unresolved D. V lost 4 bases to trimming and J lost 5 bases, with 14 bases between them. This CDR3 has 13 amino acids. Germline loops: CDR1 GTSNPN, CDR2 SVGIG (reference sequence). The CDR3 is CAWNWAYQTEAFF. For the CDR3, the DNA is TGTGCCTGGAACTGGGCGTATCAGACTGAAGCTTTCTTT. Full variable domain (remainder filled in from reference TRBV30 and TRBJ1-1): SQTIHQWPATLVQPVGSPLSLECTVEGTSNPNLYWYRQAAGRGLQLLFYSVGIGQISSEVPQNLSASRPQDRQFILSSKKLLLSDSGFYLCAWNWAYQTEAFFGQGTRLTVV.

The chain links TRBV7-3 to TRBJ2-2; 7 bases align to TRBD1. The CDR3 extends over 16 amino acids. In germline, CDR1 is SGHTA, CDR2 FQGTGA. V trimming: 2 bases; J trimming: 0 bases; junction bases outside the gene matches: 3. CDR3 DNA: TGTGCCAGCAGCTTACCTGGGACAGCGAACACCGGGGAGCTGTTTTTT. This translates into CASSLPGTANTGELFF.

CDR3: CASSFGGTESAEAFF. CDR3 in DNA: TGTGCCAGCAGCTTTGGGGGGACGGAGTCTGCTGAAGCTTTCTTT. The chain has TRBV7-9 and TRBJ1-1, with a weak D call TRBD1 (5 bases). CDR1 and CDR2 from the germline V gene are SEHNR and FQNEAQ (reference sequence). The V and J ends lost 3 bases and 6 bases respectively, with 17 bases between them. The CDR3 covers 15 residues.